This T cell receptor beta chain is from a study of T cell responses to AZD1222 COVID-19 vaccine. The assay was immunoSEQ multiplex PCR, and TCRdb's table has in-frame clones only and misses some. The table includes roughly 66,000 clones, roughly 82% detected once. V shed 8 bases and J shed 0 bases, with 14 bases lying between them. Per germline, CDR1 MRHNA and CDR2 SNTAGT. This CDR3 is built from 16 residues. Sequenced here: peripheral blood, sampled on day 0 of AZD1222 vaccination. The TCR originated in an adult in good health. The gene calls are TRBV6-4 and TRBJ1-6; D may be TRBD1 (5 bases). In nucleotides, the CDR3 is TGTGCCAGCCGCCTGCAGGGAAGCTCCTATAATTCACCCCTCCACTTT. This translates into CASRLQGSSYNSPLHF.